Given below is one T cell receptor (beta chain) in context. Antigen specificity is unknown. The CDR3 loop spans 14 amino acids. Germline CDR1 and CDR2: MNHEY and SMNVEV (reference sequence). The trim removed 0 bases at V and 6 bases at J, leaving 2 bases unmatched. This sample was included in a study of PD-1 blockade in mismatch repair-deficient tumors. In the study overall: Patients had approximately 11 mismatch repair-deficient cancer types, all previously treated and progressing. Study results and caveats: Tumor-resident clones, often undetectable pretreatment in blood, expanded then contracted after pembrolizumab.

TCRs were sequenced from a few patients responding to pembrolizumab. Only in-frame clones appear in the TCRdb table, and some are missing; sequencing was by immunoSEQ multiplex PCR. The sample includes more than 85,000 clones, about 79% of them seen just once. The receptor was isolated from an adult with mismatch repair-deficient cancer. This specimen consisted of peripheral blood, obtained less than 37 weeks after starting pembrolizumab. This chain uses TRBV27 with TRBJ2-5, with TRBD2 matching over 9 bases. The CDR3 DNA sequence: TGTGCCAGCAGTTTATCAGCGGGAGGACAGACCCAGTACTTC. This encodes CASSLSAGGQTQYF.